This T cell receptor beta chain appears in the sequencing data of a study of cytomegalovirus exposure and HLA in healthy donors. The data were produced by immunoSEQ multiplex PCR, yet TCRdb's version contains in-frame clones alone and is incomplete. The table lists tens of thousands of clones, over 85% of them singletons. The study's findings and limits: The tendency of first-cohort TCR clusters to co-occur in the roughly 120 validation repertoires was the finding of a later analysis. In vitro, a few CMV-associated chains proved specific for CMV antigens. Cytomegalovirus-associated TCR beta chains were listed, numbering roughly 150.

About this clone: The antigen remains undetermined.

V lost 6 bases, J lost 0 bases, and 14 bases stayed unmatched. This CDR3 is built from 18 residues. The germline V gene has CDR1 LNHDA and CDR2 SQIVND (reference sequence). Sequencing was carried out using PBMCs. The sequence was obtained from a woman aged 25 to 39 in good health and CMV-seronegative. V usage is TRBV19 and J usage is TRBJ1-3; TRBD1 agrees at 7 bases. CDR3 coding DNA: TGTGCCAGTAGCTCAAAAGGACAGGCGTTATACTCTGGAAACACCATATATTTT. Protein: CASSSKGQALYSGNTIYF.